The 23 T cell receptor beta chains reported below all come from one sample, sequenced in a study of cytomegalovirus exposure and HLA in healthy donors. The method was immunoSEQ multiplex PCR; TCRdb's version includes in-frame clones alone and lacks a portion of them. Of some 130,000 clones in the sample, 70% to 85% are singletons; the top ten hold 25% to 30%. Sequences were obtained from PBMCs. These receptors came from a man between 25 and 39 years old in good health and CMV-seropositive.

This clone was seen more than once but under ten times. This CDR3 is also generated by other DNA sequences in the sample. The chain recombines TRBV29-1 with TRBJ2-7, with D perhaps matching TRBD2 (5 bases). The germline CDR1 and CDR2 sequences are SQVTM and ANQGSEA. The CDR3 is made up of 11 amino acids. Trimming shortened V by 3 bases and J by 5 bases, and 8 bases separated the two germline ends. The CDR3 region has the DNA TGCAGCGTTGAGGCGAGGGACGAGCAGTACTTC. This translates into CSVEARDEQYF.

The gene calls are TRBV6-6 and TRBJ1-5; the match to TRBD1 covers 7 bases. The length of the CDR3 is 14 residues. CDR1 and CDR2 (germline): MNHNY, SVGAGI (reference sequence). J gave up 3 bases and V 6 bases, and 5 bases lay outside the gene matches. The DNA for the CDR3 is TGTGCCAGCAGCTGGACAGGCGTCAATCAGCCCCAGCATTTT. Protein: CASSWTGVNQPQHF.

This clone has only a few counts. This chain joins TRBV6-4 and TRBJ2-1, with a possible D match to TRBD1 (5 bases). Germline V gene data show CDR1 as MRHNA and CDR2 as SNTAGT. V was clipped by 2 bases and J by 4 bases, with 9 bases between them. CDR3 length: 14 residues. The CDR3 protein is CASSDGNRYNEQFF. The CDR3 nucleotides are TGTGCCAGCAGTGACGGAAACAGGTACAATGAGCAGTTCTTC.

The chain combines TRBV25-1 with TRBJ1-1; D is undetermined. Trimming pared 5 bases from V and 4 bases from J, leaving 8 bases between. Germline CDR1 and CDR2: MGHDK and SYGVNS. This CDR3 contains 12 residues. The chain's CDR3 is CASSLGSTEAFF. CDR3 DNA: TGTGCCAGCAGTCTAGGGAGCACTGAAGCTTTCTTT.

This clone has only one observation. DNA of the CDR3: TGTGCCAGCAGCCTAGGGAGCTCATCGGCGGACACCATATATTTT. This codes for CASSLGSSSADTIYF. The rearrangement joins TRBV7-3 to TRBJ1-3; no firm D call. The CDR3 has 15 residues. Trimming left V 5 bases short and J 8 bases short, with 19 bases between. Germline CDR1 reads SGHTA; CDR2 reads FQGTGA.

The chain has TRBV5-1 and TRBJ1-6; 7 bases fit TRBD1. This CDR3 spans 15 amino acids. Germline CDR1 SGHRS, CDR2 YFSETQ. Losses at the gene ends were 2 bases for V and 5 bases for J; bases not matched to a gene: 4. CDR3 region: CASSFRQGHNSPLHF. CDR3 nucleotides: TGCGCCAGCAGCTTTCGACAGGGACATAATTCACCCCTCCACTTT.

The chain carries TRBV6-1 and TRBJ2-7, with D perhaps TRBD1 (6 bases). The length of the CDR3 is 15 residues. Germline CDR1 and CDR2: MNHNS and SASEGT. V lost 2 bases, J lost 2 bases, and 13 bases lay in between. The CDR3 spells CASSEQGGGAYEQYF. CDR3 DNA: TGTGCCAGCAGTGAACAAGGGGGTGGGGCCTACGAGCAGTACTTC.

V is TRBV2 and J is TRBJ2-7, with no clear D. The germline CDR1 and CDR2 sequences are SNHLY and FYNNEI. CDR3 length: 13 amino acids. V was pared by 2 bases and J by 5 bases, with 10 bases between. Written as DNA, the CDR3 is TGTGCCAGCAGTGAATTGGGTAGCAACGAGCAGTACTTC. Translation gives CASSELGSNEQYF.

The V call is TRBV4-3, the J call TRBJ1-6, with D perhaps TRBD1 (5 bases). The V gene's germline CDR1 is LGHNA and CDR2 YSLEER. CDR3 length: 14 amino acids. V lost 0 bases and J 8 bases, leaving 8 bases between the germline ends. This CDR3 reads CASSQEGGDSPLHF. The CDR3 DNA reads as TGCGCCAGCAGCCAAGAGGGGGGGGATTCACCCCTCCACTTT.

The chain employs TRBV7-9 and TRBJ1-1; the D is unclear. V was trimmed by 2 bases and J by 1 base, leaving 8 bases between them. This CDR3 is built from 14 residues. Germline values: CDR1 SEHNR, CDR2 FQNEAQ (reference sequence). This CDR3 is CASSLIYGNTEAFF. The CDR3, as DNA: TGTGCCAGCAGCTTAATCTACGGGAACACTGAAGCTTTCTTT.

V gene TRBV25-1 combines with J gene TRBJ2-1; a possible D gene is TRBD1 (7 bases). CDR3 length: 16 residues. V was pared by 3 bases and J by 4 bases, with 16 bases between. The germline V gene encodes CDR1 MGHDK and CDR2 SYGVNS. The CDR3 loop is CASSERGRGIYNEQFF. The CDR3 DNA follows: TGTGCCAGCAGTGAGAGGGGGCGCGGGATTTACAATGAGCAGTTCTTC. The whole variable domain, filled in from reference TRBV25-1 and TRBJ2-1, reads EADIYQTPRYLVIGTGKKITLECSQTMGHDKMYWYQQDPGMELHLIHYSYGVNSTEKGDLSSESTVSRIRTEHFPLTLESARPSHTSQYLCASSERGRGIYNEQFFGPGTRLTVL.

The V call is TRBV9, the J call TRBJ2-3; no clear D gene. Germline-derived CDR1 and CDR2 are SGDLS and YYNGEE. CDR3 length equals 14 residues. V was cut by 4 bases and J by 1 base, with 10 bases left in between. DNA for the CDR3: TGTGCCAGCAGCACCGATAGAGGCACAGATACGCAGTATTTT. Its protein product is CASSTDRGTDTQYF.

This clone occurred a few times. The rearrangement joins TRBV30 to TRBJ2-7; D is perhaps TRBD2 (6 bases). The germline gives CDR1 GTSNPN, CDR2 SVGIG (reference sequence). The CDR3 runs 14 residues. V was shortened by 8 bases and J by 2 bases, with 19 bases between the two germline ends. In nucleotides, the CDR3 is TGTGCCCTCCCCCCTGGGCTAGCGACCTACGAGCAGTACTTC. This encodes CALPPGLATYEQYF.

The chain joins TRBV6-5 to TRBJ2-2; D ambiguous. V was clipped by 0 bases and J by 4 bases, with 3 bases between them. CDR1 is MNHEY and CDR2 is SVGAGI in the germline V gene. The CDR3 covers 13 residues. The CDR3 protein is CASSYSATGELFF. As DNA, the CDR3 is TGTGCCAGCAGTTACTCGGCCACCGGGGAGCTGTTTTTT.

The V gene is TRBV7-8, the J gene TRBJ2-4; TRBD2 might be the D (6 bases). CDR3 length equals 18 residues. V was shortened by 2 bases and J by 1 base, with 18 bases between the two germline ends. The germline V gene encodes CDR1 SGHVS and CDR2 FQNEAQ. CDR3 DNA sequence: TGTGCCAGCAGCTTAACCCCACTGTCGGGAGTGGCCAAAAACATTCAGTACTTC. Translation gives CASSLTPLSGVAKNIQYF.

V is TRBV2 and J is TRBJ1-5; 8 bases line up with TRBD1. V lost 6 bases and J lost 0; bases outside the gene matches: 4. This CDR3 region has 15 residues. The germline gives CDR1 SNHLY, CDR2 FYNNEI. The CDR3: CASRAQGVSNQPQHF. The DNA of the CDR3 is TGTGCCAGCAGAGCACAGGGGGTTAGCAATCAGCCCCAGCATTTT.

V is TRBV2 and J is TRBJ2-7, with D uncertain. Trimming left V 4 bases short and J 0 bases short, with 13 bases between. The CDR3 contains 15 residues. The germline V gene has CDR1 SNHLY and CDR2 FYNNEI. CDR3 sequence reads: CASSVSRLNSYEQYF. The CDR3 DNA follows: TGTGCCAGCAGTGTGTCGAGACTGAACTCCTACGAGCAGTACTTC.

The rearrangement uses TRBV11-2 and TRBJ2-2; D possibly corresponds to TRBD1 (5 bases). This CDR3 has 13 residues. V was cut by 2 bases and J by 11 bases, with 12 bases left in between. CDR1 is SGHAT, CDR2 FQNNGV, per germline. DNA of the CDR3: TGTGCCAGCAGCTTAAGCGACCAGGGAGAGCTGTTTTTT. It is translated as CASSLSDQGELFF.

This chain uses TRBV11-3 with TRBJ2-2, with a weak D call TRBD2 (5 bases). CDR3 length: 17 residues. The germline CDR1 and CDR2 sequences are SGHNT and YENEEA. The V end lost 5 bases, the J end lost 4 bases, and 20 bases lay between the germline ends. CDR3 bases: TGTGCCAGCAGCCCCCGGGTAACAAGTGAGGGCACCGGGGAGCTGTTTTTT. This sequence encodes CASSPRVTSEGTGELFF.

The chain joins TRBV6-5 to TRBJ1-5, with 8 bases that match TRBD1. The germline gives CDR1 MNHEY, CDR2 SVGAGI. The CDR3 is made up of 15 amino acids. The junction had 7 bases not matched to a gene; V was cut back by 4 bases and J by 5 bases. The CDR3 loop is CASSSYGQGHQPQHF. The CDR3 region has the DNA TGTGCCAGCAGTTCCTACGGACAGGGTCATCAGCCCCAGCATTTT.

The chain couples TRBV18 to TRBJ2-7; TRBD1 matches 8 bases. The V segment lost 6 bases and the J segment 3 bases; nucleotides outside the gene matches: 10. There are 15 residues in the CDR3. Germline V gene lookup returns CDR1 KGHSH and CDR2 LQKENI. The CDR3 reads CASSAGQGAYYEQYF. CDR3 sequence (DNA): TGTGCCAGCTCCGCTGGACAGGGAGCGTACTACGAGCAGTACTTC.

This chain uses TRBV7-9 with TRBJ2-5; unclear D gene. The V gene lost 1 base and the J gene lost 5 bases, with 8 bases spanning the gap. CDR1 and CDR2 from the germline V gene are SEHNR and FQNEAQ (reference sequence). The CDR3 runs 13 residues. The CDR3 region is CASSLGLSETQYF. The CDR3 coding sequence is TGTGCCAGCAGCTTAGGCCTAAGCGAGACCCAGTACTTC.

The V and J genes are TRBV4-2 and TRBJ2-5, with 9 bases lining up with TRBD2. This CDR3 is built from 15 residues. CDR1 LGHNA and CDR2 YNFKEQ come from the germline V gene. J lost 5 bases, V lost 0 bases, and 4 bases had no gene match. The CDR3 region has the DNA TGTGCCAGCAGCCAAGATGCGGGAGGGGGGGAGACCCAGTACTTC. Translated: CASSQDAGGGETQYF.